This is a list of T cell receptor beta chains from one sample in a study of tumor T cells in aggressive B-cell lymphoma. TCRdb keeps only in-frame clones here, not all; method: immunoSEQ multiplex PCR. The sample holds under 6,500 clones, approximately 80% seen once. Sequenced input: tumor tissue. The receptors shown here come from an adult with diffuse large B cell lymphoma. Both conserved end residues are part of each CDR3. The D gene is left open where the match is weak. Only part of the rows carry a size: once, few, many, or a class if the clone is expanded.

J gene: TRBJ1-1; D gene: .; clone size: few; V gene: TRBV9; CDR3 protein: CASSAQQGPNTEAFF; CDR3 DNA: TGTGCCAGCAGCGCCCAACAGGGACCTAACACTGAAGCTTTCTTT
J gene: TRBJ2-7; D gene: TRBD1; clone size: .; V gene: TRBV27; CDR3 protein: CASSLAQGAFYEQYF; CDR3 DNA: TGTGCCAGCAGTTTAGCACAGGGGGCATTTTACGAGCAGTACTTC
J gene: TRBJ2-7; D gene: TRBD2; clone size: .; V gene: TRBV4-3; CDR3 protein: CASSLAGGFNEQYF; CDR3 DNA: TGCGCCAGCAGCCTGGCGGGGGGCTTCAACGAGCAGTACTTC
J gene: TRBJ2-5; D gene: TRBD2; clone size: .; V gene: TRBV7-9; CDR3 protein: CASSLASGQETQYF; CDR3 DNA: TGTGCCAGCAGCCTCGCTAGCGGACAAGAGACCCAGTACTTC
J gene: TRBJ2-7; D gene: .; clone size: .; V gene: TRBV5-5; CDR3 protein: CASSITGQVGEQYF; CDR3 DNA: TGTGCCAGCAGCATTACAGGGCAGGTGGGCGAGCAGTACTTC
J gene: TRBJ1-2; D gene: TRBD1; clone size: few; V gene: TRBV19; CDR3 protein: CASSPGQGVGYTF; CDR3 DNA: TGTGCCAGTAGTCCGGGACAGGGGGTTGGCTACACCTTC
J gene: TRBJ2-7; D gene: .; clone size: once; V gene: TRBV9; CDR3 protein: CASSVGLGGGGYEQYF; CDR3 DNA: TGTGCCAGCAGCGTAGGCCTCGGGGGAGGAGGCTACGAGCAGTACTTC
J gene: TRBJ2-1; D gene: TRBD1; clone size: .; V gene: TRBV28; CDR3 protein: CANSLGTGALDEQFF; CDR3 DNA: TGTGCCAACAGTTTGGGGACAGGGGCGTTAGATGAGCAGTTCTTC
J gene: TRBJ2-7; D gene: .; clone size: .; V gene: TRBV2; CDR3 protein: CASSLISGISTYEQYF; CDR3 DNA: TGTGCCAGCAGTTTAATCTCCGGGATCTCGACCTACGAGCAGTACTTC
J gene: TRBJ2-7; D gene: TRBD2; clone size: .; V gene: TRBV7-8; CDR3 protein: CASSLTSGRPSLGEQYF; CDR3 DNA: TGTGCCAGCAGCTTAACTAGCGGGAGGCCCAGCCTAGGGGAGCAGTACTTC
J gene: TRBJ2-1; D gene: .; clone size: .; V gene: TRBV5-6; CDR3 protein: CASSFAIGDWNNEQFF; CDR3 DNA: TGTGCCAGCAGCTTTGCTATCGGGGACTGGAACAATGAGCAGTTCTTC
J gene: TRBJ2-7; D gene: .; clone size: .; V gene: TRBV28; CDR3 protein: CASSDGGAYEQYF; CDR3 DNA: TGTGCCAGCAGCGACGGGGGAGCCTACGAGCAGTACTTC
J gene: TRBJ2-6; D gene: TRBD1; clone size: .; V gene: TRBV5-5; CDR3 protein: CASSPTATGGRTGANVLTF; CDR3 DNA: TGTGCCAGCAGCCCCACGGCGACAGGGGGGAGAACTGGGGCCAACGTTCTGACTTTC
J gene: TRBJ1-5; D gene: .; clone size: few; V gene: TRBV27; CDR3 protein: CASSLGQNQPQHF; CDR3 DNA: TGTGCCAGCAGTTTAGGCCAAAATCAGCCCCAGCATTTT
J gene: TRBJ2-5; D gene: .; clone size: .; V gene: TRBV19; CDR3 protein: CASSIGAGLETQYF; CDR3 DNA: TGTGCCAGTAGTATCGGAGCGGGTCTTGAGACCCAGTACTTC
J gene: TRBJ2-1; D gene: TRBD2; clone size: .; V gene: TRBV27; CDR3 protein: CASRGLDDNEQFF; CDR3 DNA: TGTGCCAGCAGGGGACTAGACGACAATGAGCAGTTCTTC
J gene: TRBJ2-7; D gene: TRBD1; clone size: once; V gene: TRBV11-1; CDR3 protein: CASSDMGQGYEQYF; CDR3 DNA: TGTGCCAGCAGTGATATGGGACAGGGCTACGAGCAGTACTTC
J gene: TRBJ2-2; D gene: TRBD1; clone size: once; V gene: TRBV11-2; CDR3 protein: CASSLGDRIFGELFF; CDR3 DNA: TGTGCCAGCAGCTTAGGGGACAGGATTTTCGGGGAGCTGTTTTTT
J gene: TRBJ2-1; D gene: TRBD2; clone size: .; V gene: TRBV29-1; CDR3 protein: CSVEVVTSGTWEQFF; CDR3 DNA: TGCAGCGTTGAAGTTGTGACTAGCGGGACTTGGGAGCAGTTCTTC
J gene: TRBJ2-1; D gene: TRBD2; clone size: once; V gene: TRBV19; CDR3 protein: CASSSVAGVVWDEQFF; CDR3 DNA: TGTGCCAGTAGTTCGGTAGCGGGAGTGGTTTGGGATGAGCAGTTCTTC
J gene: TRBJ1-2; D gene: .; clone size: .; V gene: TRBV19; CDR3 protein: CASSMWNSNYGYTF; CDR3 DNA: TGTGCCAGTAGTATGTGGAACAGTAACTATGGCTACACCTTC
J gene: TRBJ1-2; D gene: .; clone size: .; V gene: TRBV6-5; CDR3 protein: CASSYSGTSGYTF; CDR3 DNA: TGTGCCAGCAGTTACTCCGGGACATCTGGCTACACCTTC
J gene: TRBJ1-4; D gene: .; clone size: .; V gene: TRBV9; CDR3 protein: CASSVGPTPNEKLFF; CDR3 DNA: TGTGCCAGCAGCGTAGGACCGACACCTAATGAAAAACTGTTTTTT
J gene: TRBJ2-5; D gene: TRBD2; clone size: once; V gene: TRBV4-2; CDR3 protein: CASSQSWAGGSQETQYF; CDR3 DNA: TGTGCCAGCAGCCAATCTTGGGCGGGAGGGTCACAAGAGACCCAGTACTTC
J gene: TRBJ2-3; D gene: TRBD2; clone size: .; V gene: TRBV2; CDR3 protein: CASSVTSGAVTQYF; CDR3 DNA: TGTGCCAGCAGTGTGACTAGCGGGGCAGTCACGCAGTATTTT
J gene: TRBJ1-1; D gene: .; clone size: .; V gene: TRBV27; CDR3 protein: CASSPGYSVPEAFF; CDR3 DNA: TGTGCCAGCAGTCCAGGGTATTCGGTCCCTGAAGCTTTCTTT
J gene: TRBJ1-5; D gene: .; clone size: once; V gene: TRBV29-1; CDR3 protein: CSAIGGGEPQHF; CDR3 DNA: TGCAGCGCAATCGGGGGTGGGGAGCCCCAGCATTTT
J gene: TRBJ2-7; D gene: TRBD1; clone size: .; V gene: TRBV19; CDR3 protein: CASSRTGGSYEQYF; CDR3 DNA: TGTGCCAGTAGTCGAACAGGGGGCAGCTACGAGCAGTACTTC
J gene: TRBJ2-7; D gene: TRBD1; clone size: .; V gene: TRBV6-5; CDR3 protein: CASRMGTGPYEQYF; CDR3 DNA: TGTGCCAGCAGGATGGGGACAGGGCCCTACGAGCAGTACTTC
J gene: TRBJ2-7; D gene: .; clone size: .; V gene: TRBV19; CDR3 protein: CASSIGQGTYEQYF; CDR3 DNA: TGTGCCAGTAGTATAGGGCAGGGGACCTACGAGCAGTACTTC
J gene: TRBJ1-4; D gene: .; clone size: once; V gene: TRBV4-2; CDR3 protein: CASSPRTNVLGEKLFF; CDR3 DNA: TGTGCCAGCAGCCCCCGAACGAACGTACTAGGAGAAAAACTGTTTTTT
J gene: TRBJ1-1; D gene: .; clone size: .; V gene: TRBV2; CDR3 protein: CASRASSFSSEAFF; CDR3 DNA: TGTGCCAGCAGGGCTAGCTCATTTTCCTCTGAAGCTTTCTTT
J gene: TRBJ1-1; D gene: TRBD1; clone size: once; V gene: TRBV25-1; CDR3 protein: CASSGQGDTEAFF; CDR3 DNA: TGTGCCAGCAGTGGACAGGGAGACACTGAAGCTTTCTTT
J gene: TRBJ1-1; D gene: .; clone size: .; V gene: TRBV18; CDR3 protein: CASSPFEVGSGGNTEAFF; CDR3 DNA: TGTGCCAGCTCACCCTTTGAAGTGGGGAGCGGGGGGAACACTGAAGCTTTCTTT
J gene: TRBJ2-1; D gene: TRBD2; clone size: few; V gene: TRBV23-1; CDR3 protein: CASSQSLPSRGDNEQFF; CDR3 DNA: TGCGCCAGCAGTCAATCTCTCCCCTCCCGGGGGGACAATGAGCAGTTCTTC
J gene: TRBJ2-2; D gene: .; clone size: .; V gene: TRBV15; CDR3 protein: CATSRAVGPLNTGELFF; CDR3 DNA: TGTGCCACCAGCAGAGCAGTGGGGCCCCTGAACACCGGAGAGCTGTTTTTT
J gene: TRBJ1-5; D gene: TRBD1; clone size: .; V gene: TRBV7-3; CDR3 protein: CASSVLITGGEFQPQHF; CDR3 DNA: TGTGCCAGCAGCGTCCTGATAACAGGGGGCGAATTCCAGCCCCAGCATTTT
J gene: TRBJ1-2; D gene: .; clone size: .; V gene: TRBV5-1; CDR3 protein: CASSPSEVFYGYTF; CDR3 DNA: TGCGCCAGCAGCCCCTCGGAGGTTTTCTATGGCTACACCTTC
J gene: TRBJ2-7; D gene: TRBD2; clone size: once; V gene: TRBV7-2; CDR3 protein: CASSIRPGTSVGEQYF; CDR3 DNA: TGTGCCAGCAGCATCAGACCCGGGACTAGCGTTGGCGAGCAGTACTTC
J gene: TRBJ2-1; D gene: TRBD2; clone size: .; V gene: TRBV7-3; CDR3 protein: CASSAPGLAGIGEQFF; CDR3 DNA: TGTGCCAGCAGCGCCCCGGGACTAGCGGGAATAGGAGAGCAGTTCTTC
J gene: TRBJ2-2; D gene: .; clone size: .; V gene: TRBV27; CDR3 protein: CASGPLSGSDRELFF; CDR3 DNA: TGTGCCAGCGGGCCTTTGAGCGGTAGCGATAGGGAGCTGTTTTTT
J gene: TRBJ2-7; D gene: TRBD1; clone size: .; V gene: TRBV11-1; CDR3 protein: CASSFGTGIYEQYF; CDR3 DNA: TGTGCCAGCAGCTTCGGGACAGGGATCTACGAGCAGTACTTC
J gene: TRBJ2-1; D gene: TRBD2; clone size: .; V gene: TRBV11-2; CDR3 protein: CASSWTSGGGEQFF; CDR3 DNA: TGTGCCAGCAGCTGGACTAGTGGGGGGGGTGAGCAGTTCTTC
J gene: TRBJ1-5; D gene: .; clone size: .; V gene: TRBV6-6; CDR3 protein: CASKPRGNQPQHF; CDR3 DNA: TGTGCCAGCAAGCCTAGGGGGAATCAGCCCCAGCATTTT
J gene: TRBJ2-5; D gene: TRBD2; clone size: .; V gene: TRBV10-3; CDR3 protein: CAISDLSGGEETQYF; CDR3 DNA: TGTGCCATCAGTGATTTAAGCGGGGGGGAAGAGACCCAGTACTTC
J gene: TRBJ2-5; D gene: TRBD2; clone size: .; V gene: TRBV5-1; CDR3 protein: CASSLAGTTPPTQYF; CDR3 DNA: TGCGCCAGCAGCTTGGCCGGGACTACCCCTCCGACCCAGTACTTC
J gene: TRBJ2-7; D gene: .; clone size: .; V gene: TRBV6-6; CDR3 protein: CASSYQSSGYYEQYF; CDR3 DNA: TGTGCCAGCAGTTACCAATCTTCCGGGTACTACGAGCAGTACTTC
J gene: TRBJ1-1; D gene: .; clone size: .; V gene: TRBV20-1; CDR3 protein: CSARDISEAFF; CDR3 DNA: TGCAGTGCTAGAGATATTAGTGAAGCTTTCTTT
J gene: TRBJ2-7; D gene: TRBD2; clone size: .; V gene: TRBV6-1; CDR3 protein: CASTQTSGSFYEQYF; CDR3 DNA: TGTGCCAGCACCCAAACTAGCGGGAGTTTTTACGAGCAGTACTTC
J gene: TRBJ2-1; D gene: .; clone size: .; V gene: TRBV5-1; CDR3 protein: CASSLARSLSSYNEQFF; CDR3 DNA: TGCGCCAGCAGCTTGGCTCGGTCCTTAAGCTCCTACAATGAGCAGTTCTTC
J gene: TRBJ2-1; D gene: TRBD2; clone size: .; V gene: TRBV9; CDR3 protein: CASSEGTSGRGFF; CDR3 DNA: TGTGCCAGCAGCGAAGGCACTAGCGGGAGGGGTTTCTTC
J gene: TRBJ2-7; D gene: TRBD1; clone size: .; V gene: TRBV2; CDR3 protein: CAIGGGGTGGYEQYF; CDR3 DNA: TGTGCCATCGGCGGTGGTGGGACAGGGGGATACGAGCAGTACTTC
J gene: TRBJ1-1; D gene: TRBD1; clone size: .; V gene: TRBV9; CDR3 protein: CASSVGQGSEAFF; CDR3 DNA: TGTGCCAGCAGCGTAGGACAGGGGTCTGAAGCTTTCTTT